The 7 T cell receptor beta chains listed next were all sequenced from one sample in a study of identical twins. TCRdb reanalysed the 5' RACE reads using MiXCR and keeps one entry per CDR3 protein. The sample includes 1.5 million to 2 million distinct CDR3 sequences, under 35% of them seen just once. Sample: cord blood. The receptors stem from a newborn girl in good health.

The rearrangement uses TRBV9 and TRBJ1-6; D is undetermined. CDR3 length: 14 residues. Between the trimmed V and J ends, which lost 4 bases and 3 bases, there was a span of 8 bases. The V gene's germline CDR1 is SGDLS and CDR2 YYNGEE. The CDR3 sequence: CASSPGVYNSPLHF. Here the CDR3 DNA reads TGTGCCAGCAGCCCCGGCGTCTATAATTCACCCCTCCACTTT.

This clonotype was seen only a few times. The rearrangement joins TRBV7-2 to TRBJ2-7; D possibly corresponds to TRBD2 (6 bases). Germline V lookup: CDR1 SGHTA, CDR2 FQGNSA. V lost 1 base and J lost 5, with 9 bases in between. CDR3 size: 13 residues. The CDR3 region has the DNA TGTGCCAGCAGCTTAGATTCGGGGGACGAGCAGTACTTC. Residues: CASSLDSGDEQYF.

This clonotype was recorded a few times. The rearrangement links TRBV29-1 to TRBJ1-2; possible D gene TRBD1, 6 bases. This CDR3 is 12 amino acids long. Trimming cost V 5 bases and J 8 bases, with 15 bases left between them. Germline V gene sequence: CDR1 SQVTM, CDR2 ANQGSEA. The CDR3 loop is CSVRLGGMGYTF. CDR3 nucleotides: TGCAGCGTTAGGTTGGGGGGCATGGGCTACACCTTC.

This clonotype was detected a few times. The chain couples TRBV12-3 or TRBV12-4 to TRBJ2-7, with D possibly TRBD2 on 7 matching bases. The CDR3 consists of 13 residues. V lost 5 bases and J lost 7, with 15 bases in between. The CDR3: CASSQPGGNEQYF. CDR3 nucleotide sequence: TGTGCCAGCAGTCAGCCGGGGGGCAATGAGCAGTACTTC.

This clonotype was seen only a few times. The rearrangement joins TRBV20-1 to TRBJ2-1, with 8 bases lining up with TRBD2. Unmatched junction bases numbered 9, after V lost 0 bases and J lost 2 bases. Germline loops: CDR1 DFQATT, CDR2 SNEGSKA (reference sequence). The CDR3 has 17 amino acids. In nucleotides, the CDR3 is TGCAGTGCTAGAGACTGGAGCGGGGGCCGCGCCTACAATGAGCAGTTCTTC. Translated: CSARDWSGGRAYNEQFF.

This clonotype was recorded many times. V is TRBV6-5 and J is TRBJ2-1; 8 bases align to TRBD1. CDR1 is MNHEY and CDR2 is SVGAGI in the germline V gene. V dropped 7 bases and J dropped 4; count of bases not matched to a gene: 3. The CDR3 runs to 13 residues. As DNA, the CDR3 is TGTGCCAGCACAGGGGGCGAGTACAATGAGCAGTTCTTC. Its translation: CASTGGEYNEQFF.

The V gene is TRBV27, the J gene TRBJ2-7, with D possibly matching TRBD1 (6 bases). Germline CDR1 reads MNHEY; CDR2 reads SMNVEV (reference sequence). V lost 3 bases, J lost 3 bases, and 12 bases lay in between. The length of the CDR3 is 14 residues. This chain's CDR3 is CASSFSDSRYEQYF. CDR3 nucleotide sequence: TGTGCCAGCAGTTTTTCGGACAGCCGCTACGAGCAGTACTTC.